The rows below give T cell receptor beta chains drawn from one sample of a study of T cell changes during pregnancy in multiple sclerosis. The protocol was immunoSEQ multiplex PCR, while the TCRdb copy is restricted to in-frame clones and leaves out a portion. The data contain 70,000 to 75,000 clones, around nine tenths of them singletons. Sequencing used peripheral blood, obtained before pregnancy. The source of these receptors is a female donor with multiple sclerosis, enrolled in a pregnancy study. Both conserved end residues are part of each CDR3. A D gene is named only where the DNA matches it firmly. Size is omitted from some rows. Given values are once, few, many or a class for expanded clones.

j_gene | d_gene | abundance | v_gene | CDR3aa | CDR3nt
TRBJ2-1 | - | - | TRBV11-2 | CASSPRQAYRSYNEQFF | TGTGCCAGCAGCCCGAGACAGGCCTACCGGTCGTACAATGAGCAGTTCTTC
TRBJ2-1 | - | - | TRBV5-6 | CASSLFRDGGVYEQFF | TGTGCCAGCAGCTTGTTTCGGGACGGGGGAGTATATGAGCAGTTCTTC
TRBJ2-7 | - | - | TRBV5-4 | CASSSSGYEQYF | TGTGCCAGCAGCTCGTCGGGCTACGAGCAGTACTTC
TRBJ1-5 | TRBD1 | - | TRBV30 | CAWRGQGAGPQHF | TGTGCCTGGAGGGGACAGGGGGCAGGGCCCCAGCATTTT
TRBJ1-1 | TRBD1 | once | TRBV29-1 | CSVGGQGIWTEAFF | TGCAGCGTTGGGGGACAGGGCATTTGGACTGAAGCTTTCTTT
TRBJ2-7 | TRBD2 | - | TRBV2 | CASSERPGGVLQYF | TGTGCCAGCAGCGAAAGACCTGGGGGGGTCTTGCAGTACTTC
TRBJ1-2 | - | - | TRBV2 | CASSHNYGYTF | TGTGCCAGCAGTCATAACTATGGCTACACCTTC
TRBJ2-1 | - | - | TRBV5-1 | CASALGGGLLYNEQFF | TGCGCCAGCGCCCTAGGGGGGGGGTTGCTCTACAATGAGCAGTTCTTC
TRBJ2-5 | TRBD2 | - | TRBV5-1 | CASRTGTSGTQETQYF | TGCGCCAGCCGAACCGGGACTAGCGGAACCCAAGAGACCCAGTACTTC
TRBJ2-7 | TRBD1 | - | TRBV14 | CASSQDRGRRNEQYF | TGTGCCAGCAGCCAAGACAGGGGGCGAAGAAACGAGCAGTACTTC
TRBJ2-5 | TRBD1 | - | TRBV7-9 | CASSLAFGQGQGQETQYF | TGTGCCAGCAGCTTAGCTTTTGGGCAGGGACAGGGGCAAGAGACCCAGTACTTC